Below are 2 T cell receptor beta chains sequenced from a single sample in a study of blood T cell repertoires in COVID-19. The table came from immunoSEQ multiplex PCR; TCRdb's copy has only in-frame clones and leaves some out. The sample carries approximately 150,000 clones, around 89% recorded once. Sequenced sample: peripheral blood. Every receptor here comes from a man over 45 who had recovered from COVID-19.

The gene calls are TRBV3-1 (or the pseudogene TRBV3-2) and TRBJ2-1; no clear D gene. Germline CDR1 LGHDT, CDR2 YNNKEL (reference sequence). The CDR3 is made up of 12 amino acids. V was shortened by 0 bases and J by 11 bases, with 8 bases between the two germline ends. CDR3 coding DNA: TGTGCCAGCAGCCAAGAGAGTACTCAGCAGTTCTTC. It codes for CASSQESTQQFF.

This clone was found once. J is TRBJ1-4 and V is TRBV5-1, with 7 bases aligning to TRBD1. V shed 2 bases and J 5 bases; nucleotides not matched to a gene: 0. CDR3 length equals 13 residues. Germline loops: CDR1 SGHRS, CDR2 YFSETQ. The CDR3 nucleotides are TGCGCCAGCAGCTTACAGGGGAATGAAAAACTGTTTTTT. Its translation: CASSLQGNEKLFF. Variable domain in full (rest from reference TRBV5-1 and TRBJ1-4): KAGVTQTPRYLIKTRGQQVTLSCSPISGHRSVSWYQQTPGQGLQFLFEYFSETQRNKGNFPGRFSGRQFSNSRSEMNVSTLELGDSALYLCASSLQGNEKLFFGSGTQLSVL.